This TCR beta chain was captured in a study of early stage breast cancer tumors. Study-wide background: The ER+/PR+/HER2- tumors included roughly eight ductal and a handful of lobular carcinomas. Average read coverage per sample was roughly 9.7-fold. Whole-study results and caveats: Most shared enriched TCRB sequences were commonly generated ones. Tumor and normal breast were distinguished via blood comparison in most of the 16 patients.

As for this clone: Its specificity is unknown.

Sequencing used immunoSEQ multiplex PCR; TCRdb keeps in-frame clones, though not all of them. The sample consists of nearly 70,000 clones, around 80% of them appearing once. Sequencing was performed on blood. The sequence was obtained from a person aged 35-49 years with breast cancer.

CDR3 residues: CASSTASGGSSYEQYF. In DNA, the CDR3 is TGTGCCAGCTCAACGGCTAGCGGGGGCAGCTCCTACGAGCAGTACTTC. The genes are TRBV18 and TRBJ2-7; 10 bases agree with TRBD2. The CDR3 is 16 residues long. Germline-derived CDR1 and CDR2 are KGHSH and LQKENI. Trimming took 5 bases from V and 0 from J; bases not matched to a gene: 7.